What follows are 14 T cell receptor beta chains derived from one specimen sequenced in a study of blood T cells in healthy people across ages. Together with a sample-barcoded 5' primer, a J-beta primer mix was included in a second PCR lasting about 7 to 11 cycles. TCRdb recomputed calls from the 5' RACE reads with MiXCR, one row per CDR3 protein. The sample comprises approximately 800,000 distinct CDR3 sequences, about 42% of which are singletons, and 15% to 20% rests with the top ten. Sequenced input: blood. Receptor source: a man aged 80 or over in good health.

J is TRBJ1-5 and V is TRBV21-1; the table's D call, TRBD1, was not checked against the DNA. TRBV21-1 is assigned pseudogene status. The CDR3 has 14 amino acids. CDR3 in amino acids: CASTRTGGKQPQHF. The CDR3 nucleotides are TGTGCCAGCACCCGGACAGGGGGCAAGCAGCCCCAGCATTTT.

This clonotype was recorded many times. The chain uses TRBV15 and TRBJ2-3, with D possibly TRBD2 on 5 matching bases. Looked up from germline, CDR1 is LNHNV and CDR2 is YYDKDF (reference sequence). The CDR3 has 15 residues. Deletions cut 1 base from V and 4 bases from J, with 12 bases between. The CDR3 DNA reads TGTGCCACCAGCAGAGTTGGGCGGGTATCAGATACGCAGTATTTT. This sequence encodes CATSRVGRVSDTQYF.

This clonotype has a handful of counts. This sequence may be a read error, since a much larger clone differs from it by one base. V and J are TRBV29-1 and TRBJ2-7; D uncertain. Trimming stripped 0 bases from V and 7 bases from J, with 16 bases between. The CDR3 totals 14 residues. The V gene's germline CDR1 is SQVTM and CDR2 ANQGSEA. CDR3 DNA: TGCAGCGTTGAAGATATAGGCCGAGGAAATGAGCAGTACTTC. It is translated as CSVEDIGRGNEQYF.

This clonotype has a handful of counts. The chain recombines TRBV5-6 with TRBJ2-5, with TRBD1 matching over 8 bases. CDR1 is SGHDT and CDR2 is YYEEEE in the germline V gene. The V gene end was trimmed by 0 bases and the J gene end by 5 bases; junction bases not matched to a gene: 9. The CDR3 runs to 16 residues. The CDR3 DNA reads TGTGCCAGCAGCTTGGCGCCACGGACAGGGAGGGAGACCCAGTACTTC. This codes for CASSLAPRTGRETQYF. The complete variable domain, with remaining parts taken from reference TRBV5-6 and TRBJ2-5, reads DAGVTQSPTHLIKTRGQQVTLRCSPKSGHDTVSWYQQALGQGPQFIFQYYEEEERQRGNFPDRFSGHQFPNYSSELNVNALLLGDSALYLCASSLAPRTGRETQYFGPGTRLLVL.

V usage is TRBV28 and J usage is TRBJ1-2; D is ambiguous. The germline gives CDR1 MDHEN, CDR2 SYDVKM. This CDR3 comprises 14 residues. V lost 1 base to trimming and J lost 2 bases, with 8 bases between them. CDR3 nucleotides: TGTGCCAGCAGTTTATTGACGAGCAACTATGGCTACACCTTC. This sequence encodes CASSLLTSNYGYTF.

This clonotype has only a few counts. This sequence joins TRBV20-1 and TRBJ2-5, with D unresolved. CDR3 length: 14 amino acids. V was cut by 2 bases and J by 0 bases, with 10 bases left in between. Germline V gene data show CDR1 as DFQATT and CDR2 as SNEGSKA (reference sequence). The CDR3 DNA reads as TGCAGTGCTAGAACAGCGCCGTACCAAGAGACCCAGTACTTC. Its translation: CSARTAPYQETQYF.

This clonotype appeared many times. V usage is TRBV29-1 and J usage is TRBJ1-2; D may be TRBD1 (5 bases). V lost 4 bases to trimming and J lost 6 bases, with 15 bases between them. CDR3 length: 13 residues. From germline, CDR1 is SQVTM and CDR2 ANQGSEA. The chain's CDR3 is CSVADGGPDGYTF. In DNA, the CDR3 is TGCAGCGTTGCTGATGGGGGTCCGGATGGCTACACCTTC. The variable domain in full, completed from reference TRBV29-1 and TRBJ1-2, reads SAVISQKPSRDICQRGTSLTIQCQVDSQVTMMFWYRQQPGQSLTLIATANQGSEATYESGFVIDKFPISRPNLTFSTLTVSNMSPEDSSIYLCSVADGGPDGYTFGSGTRLTVV.

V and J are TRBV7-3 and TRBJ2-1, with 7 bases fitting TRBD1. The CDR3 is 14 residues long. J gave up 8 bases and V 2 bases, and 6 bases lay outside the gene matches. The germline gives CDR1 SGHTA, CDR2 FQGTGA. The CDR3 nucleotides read TGTGCCAGCAGCTTATGGGGACAGTTATATGAGCAGTTCTTC. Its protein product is CASSLWGQLYEQFF. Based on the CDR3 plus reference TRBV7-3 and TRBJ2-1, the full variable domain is GAGVSQTPSNKVTEKGKYVELRCDPISGHTALYWYRQSLGQGPEFLIYFQGTGAADDSGLPNDRFFAVRPEGSVSTLKIQRTERGDSAVYLCASSLWGQLYEQFFGPGTRLTVL.

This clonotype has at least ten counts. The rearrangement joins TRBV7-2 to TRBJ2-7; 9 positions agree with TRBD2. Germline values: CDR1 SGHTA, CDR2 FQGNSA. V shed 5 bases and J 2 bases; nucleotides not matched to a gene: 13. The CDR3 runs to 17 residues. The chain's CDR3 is CASSRGLRERGAYEQYF. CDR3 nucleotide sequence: TGTGCCAGCAGCCGGGGCCTTCGCGAGCGGGGGGCCTACGAGCAGTACTTC.

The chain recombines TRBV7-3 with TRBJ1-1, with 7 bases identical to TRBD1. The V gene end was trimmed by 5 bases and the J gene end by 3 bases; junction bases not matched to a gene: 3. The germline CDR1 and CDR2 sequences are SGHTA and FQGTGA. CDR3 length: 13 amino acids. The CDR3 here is CASSRDSYTEAFF. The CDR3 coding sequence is TGTGCCAGCAGCCGGGACAGCTACACTGAAGCTTTCTTT.

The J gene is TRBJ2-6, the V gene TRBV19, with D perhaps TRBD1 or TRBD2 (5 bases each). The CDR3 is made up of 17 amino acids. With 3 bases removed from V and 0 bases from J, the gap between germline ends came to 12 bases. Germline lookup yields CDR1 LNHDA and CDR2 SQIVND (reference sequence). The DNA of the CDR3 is TGTGCCAGTAGTATGGGGACCGTTAGCTCTGGGGCCAACGTCCTGACTTTC. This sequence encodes CASSMGTVSSGANVLTF.

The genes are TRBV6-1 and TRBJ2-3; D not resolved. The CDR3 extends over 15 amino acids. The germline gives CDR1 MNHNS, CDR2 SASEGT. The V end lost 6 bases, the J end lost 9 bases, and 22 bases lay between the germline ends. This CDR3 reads CASSSDAALGFTQYF. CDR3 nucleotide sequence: TGTGCCAGCAGCTCGGACGCAGCATTAGGGTTCACGCAGTATTTT.

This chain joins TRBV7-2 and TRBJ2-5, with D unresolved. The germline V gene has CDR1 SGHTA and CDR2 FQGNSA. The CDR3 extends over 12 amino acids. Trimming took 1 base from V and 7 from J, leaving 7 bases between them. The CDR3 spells CASSLDVPTQYF. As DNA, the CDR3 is TGTGCCAGCAGCTTAGACGTGCCGACCCAGTACTTC.

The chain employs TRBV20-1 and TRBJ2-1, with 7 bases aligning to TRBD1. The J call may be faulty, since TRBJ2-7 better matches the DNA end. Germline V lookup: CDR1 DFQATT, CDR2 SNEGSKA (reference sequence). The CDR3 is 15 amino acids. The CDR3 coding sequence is TGCAGTGCTAGATCAACGACAGGGTTCGTCAACGAGCAGTACTTC. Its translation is CSARSTTGFVNEQYF.